These 25 T cell receptor beta chains came from one sample sequenced in a study of T cells in Graves' hyperthyroidism and ophthalmopathy. TCR beta CDR3 sequences were amplified from RNA transcripts. First-round RT-PCR of the TCR CDR3 relied on the HTBI primer set. TCRdb fed the multiplex PCR reads into MiXCR, producing one record per CDR3 protein. The sample consists of approximately 410,000 distinct CDR3 sequences, over 12% of them appearing once. Sequencing used blood. Every receptor here comes from a man between 18 and 35 years old with Graves' ophthalmopathy.

This clonotype came up many times. The chain recombines TRBV20-1 with TRBJ2-7, with 7 bases that match TRBD1. V lost 3 bases to trimming and J lost 0 bases; unmatched junction nucleotides: 8. Germline CDR1 is DFQATT and CDR2 is SNEGSKA (reference sequence). The CDR3 totals 15 residues. This chain's CDR3 is CSASGPGQSSYEQYF. CDR3 coding DNA: TGCAGTGCTAGTGGACCGGGACAGAGCTCCTACGAGCAGTACTTC.

This clonotype showed up many times. The chain links TRBV9 to TRBJ2-7, with a weak D call TRBD2 (6 bases). CDR3 size: 15 residues. Per the germline V gene, CDR1 is SGDLS and CDR2 is YYNGEE. The V end lost 4 bases, the J end lost 2 bases, and 16 bases lay between the germline ends. CDR3 sequence reads: CASSPSGYNTYEQYF. DNA of the CDR3: TGTGCCAGCAGCCCGAGCGGGTACAATACCTACGAGCAGTACTTC.

This clonotype was recorded at least ten times. This sequence joins TRBV13 and TRBJ2-3; D gene unclear. Looked up from germline, CDR1 is PRHDT and CDR2 is FYEKMQ (reference sequence). With 4 bases removed from V and 2 bases from J, the gap between germline ends came to 4 bases. The CDR3 extends over 12 amino acids. The CDR3 region is CASSWYTDTQYF. The CDR3 DNA reads TGTGCCAGCAGCTGGTACACAGATACGCAGTATTTT.

In this sample, this clonotype turned up many times. The V gene is TRBV4-1, the J gene TRBJ1-1; D unclear. Germline V gene data show CDR1 as MGHRA and CDR2 as YSYEKL. Trimming cost V 3 bases and J 7 bases, with 18 bases left between them. The CDR3 extends over 15 amino acids. This chain's CDR3 is CASSQGTQEVNEAFF. The CDR3 nucleotides are TGCGCCAGCAGCCAGGGTACCCAGGAGGTAAATGAAGCTTTCTTT.

This clonotype has a handful of counts. V gene TRBV29-1 combines with J gene TRBJ1-1; unclear D gene. The CDR3 is made up of 12 amino acids. Trimming left V 0 bases short and J 7 bases short, with 9 bases between. Germline V gene data show CDR1 as SQVTM and CDR2 as ANQGSEA. The CDR3 protein is CSVEEGYLEAFF. The CDR3 coding sequence is TGCAGCGTTGAAGAGGGTTATCTTGAAGCTTTCTTT.

The chain couples TRBV19 to TRBJ1-3; weak D call: TRBD1 (5 bases). Trimming left V 7 bases short and J 0 bases short, with 19 bases between. CDR1 and CDR2 from the germline V gene are LNHDA and SQIVND (reference sequence). The CDR3 consists of 17 residues. The CDR3 region has the DNA TGTGCCAGTATTCGAGGGAGGGGCAGGGACTCTGGAAACACCATATATTTT. Protein sequence: CASIRGRGRDSGNTIYF. The full variable domain, with the rest looked up from reference TRBV19 and TRBJ1-3, is DGGITQSPKYLFRKEGQNVTLSCEQNLNHDAMYWYRQDPGQGLRLIYYSQIVNDFQKGDIAEGYSVSREKKESFPLTVTSAQKNPTAFYLCASIRGRGRDSGNTIYFGEGSWLTVV.

This clonotype occurred many times. This chain connects TRBV6-1 to TRBJ1-5, with D hard to call. The V gene's germline CDR1 is MNHNS and CDR2 SASEGT. The CDR3 sequence is 15 residues long. Trimming removed 6 bases from V and 0 bases from J, with 12 bases in between. The CDR3 nucleotides read TGTGCCAGCAGGGCCAGGCCCTATAGCAATCAGCCCCAGCATTTT. Encoded protein: CASRARPYSNQPQHF.

This clonotype was seen many times. The gene calls are TRBV20-1 and TRBJ2-5; 7 nucleotides agree with TRBD2. J was trimmed by 5 bases and V by 0 bases; bases with no gene match: 3. Germline V lookup: CDR1 DFQATT, CDR2 SNEGSKA (reference sequence). The CDR3 runs 13 residues. The CDR3 nucleotides are TGCAGTGCTAGAGACGGGAGGAGGGAGACCCAGTACTTC. Protein: CSARDGRRETQYF.

For this clonotype: This may stem from a read error, because a much larger clone lies one nucleotide away. The chain employs TRBV27 and TRBJ2-7, with 7 nucleotides matching TRBD1. The junction had 7 bases not matched to a gene; V was cut back by 5 bases and J by 6 bases. From germline, CDR1 is MNHEY and CDR2 SMNVEV (reference sequence). CDR3 size: 13 residues. The CDR3: CASSDLPGGEQYF. The DNA for the CDR3 is TGTGCCAGCAGTGATTTGCCAGGGGGCGAGCAGTACTTC.

This clonotype has ten or more counts. The rearrangement links TRBV12-3 or TRBV12-4 to TRBJ2-1; D assignment may be TRBD1 or TRBD2 (5 bases each). The V and J ends lost 3 bases and 6 bases respectively, with 12 bases between them. CDR3 length: 14 amino acids. CDR3 DNA sequence: TGTGCCAGCAGTTTCGGGGCCGATATCAATGAGCAGTTCTTC. This sequence encodes CASSFGADINEQFF.

This clonotype came up a few times. The chain joins TRBV10-3 to TRBJ2-7; 9 nucleotides align to TRBD2. Losses at the gene ends were 10 bases for V and 6 bases for J; bases not matched to a gene: 13. CDR1 is ENHRY, CDR2 SYGVKD, per germline. The CDR3 loop spans 14 amino acids. CDR3 bases: TGTGCCACGGCCCAGACTAGCGGCTCCCCCGAGCAGTACTTC. Translation gives CATAQTSGSPEQYF.

This clonotype turned up a few times. V is TRBV20-1 and J is TRBJ1-6; D perhaps matches TRBD1 (5 bases). Per the germline V gene, CDR1 is DFQATT and CDR2 is SNEGSKA (reference sequence). The V and J ends lost 3 bases and 9 bases respectively, with 12 bases between them. The CDR3 contains 13 residues. DNA for the CDR3: TGCAGTGCTAGGGGGGGGGGAGCTTCACCCCTCCACTTT. Protein: CSARGGGASPLHF.

The sample holds many counts of this clonotype. The genes are TRBV7-2 and TRBJ1-1; D is unclear. Per the germline V gene, CDR1 is SGHTA and CDR2 is FQGNSA. The CDR3 contains 15 residues. Trimming stripped 1 base from V and 0 bases from J, with 9 bases between. The CDR3 reads CASSLVSAVNTEAFF. For the CDR3, the DNA is TGTGCCAGCAGCTTAGTATCAGCTGTGAACACTGAAGCTTTCTTT.

Comments on this clonotype: A read error is possible here, since a much larger clone lies one base away. The chain links TRBV20-1 to TRBJ1-2, with 10 bases that match TRBD1. Trimming cost V 3 bases and J 2 bases; bases outside gene matches: 0. CDR1 and CDR2 from the germline V gene are DFQATT and SNEGSKA (reference sequence). This CDR3 contains 13 residues. In DNA, the CDR3 is TGCAGTGCTAGGGGACAGGGGAACTATGGCTACACCTTC. Encoded protein: CSARGQGNYGYTF.

This clonotype was picked up a small number of times. The chain is built from TRBV9 and TRBJ1-6; 9 bases align to TRBD1. The junction had 14 bases not matched to a gene; V was cut back by 4 bases and J by 0 bases. This CDR3 is 20 amino acids long. In germline, CDR1 is SGDLS, CDR2 YYNGEE. CDR3 in amino acids: CASSHSPGQGLSSYNSPLHF. The DNA for the CDR3 is TGTGCCAGCAGCCATTCCCCGGGACAGGGATTGAGCTCCTATAATTCACCCCTCCACTTT. The full variable domain, in which reference TRBV9 and TRBJ1-6 provide the parts outside the CDR3, is DSGVTQTPKHLITATGQRVTLRCSPRSGDLSVYWYQQSLDQGLQFLIQYYNGEERAKGNILERFSAQQFPDLHSELNLSSLELGDSALYFCASSHSPGQGLSSYNSPLHFGNGTRLTVT.

This clonotype was seen a handful of times. The chain couples TRBV4-2 to TRBJ2-5; 14 nucleotides align to TRBD2. The germline CDR1 and CDR2 sequences are LGHNA and YNFKEQ. The CDR3 runs 17 residues. The junction had 2 bases not matched to a gene; V was cut back by 1 base and J by 1 base. This CDR3 is CASSQGTSGGSQETQYF. DNA for the CDR3: TGTGCCAGCAGCCAAGGGACTAGCGGGGGGAGCCAAGAGACCCAGTACTTC.

This clonotype has a count of ten or more. The chain recombines TRBV28 with TRBJ1-2; the D gene is possibly TRBD1 (6 bases). The CDR3 has 16 amino acids. Germline CDR1 and CDR2: MDHEN and SYDVKM. V lost 5 bases and J 5 bases, leaving 21 bases between the germline ends. This CDR3 is CASSLPGHLGGYGYTF. The CDR3 DNA reads TGTGCCAGCAGTCTGCCGGGACATCTCGGGGGATATGGCTACACCTTC.

The chain uses TRBV6-1 and TRBJ2-5; D not certain. Trimming took 6 bases from V and 2 from J, leaving 10 bases between them. This CDR3 has 13 amino acids. Germline lookup yields CDR1 MNHNS and CDR2 SASEGT. CDR3 protein: CASSIGLQETQYF. The DNA of the CDR3 is TGTGCCAGCAGCATCGGTCTTCAAGAGACCCAGTACTTC.

This clonotype showed up many times. The J gene is TRBJ2-7, the V gene TRBV3-1; D possibly corresponds to TRBD2 (5 bases). In germline, CDR1 is LGHDT, CDR2 YNNKEL (reference sequence). The ends were cut back, 0 bases at V and 9 bases at J, with 12 bases in the middle. This CDR3 comprises 13 residues. The CDR3 sequence: CASSQENSDRQYF. CDR3 sequence (DNA): TGTGCCAGCAGCCAAGAAAATAGCGATCGGCAGTACTTC.

This clonotype was detected many times. The J gene is TRBJ1-1, the V gene TRBV27; D ambiguous. Germline V gives CDR1 MNHEY, CDR2 SMNVEV (reference sequence). CDR3 size: 14 residues. V was pared by 4 bases and J by 2 bases, with 11 bases between. The CDR3 bases are TGTGCCAGCAGTTCCCCGGGGTCCAACACTGAAGCTTTCTTT. This encodes CASSSPGSNTEAFF.

At least ten counts were recorded for this clonotype. The V and J genes are TRBV2 and TRBJ1-6, with a tentative D call TRBD1 (5 bases). Per the germline V gene, CDR1 is SNHLY and CDR2 is FYNNEI. The V end lost 7 bases, the J end lost 9 bases, and 7 bases lay between the germline ends. This CDR3 spans 11 amino acids. CDR3 amino acids: CASMRGSPLHF. In DNA form, the CDR3 reads TGTGCCAGCATGAGGGGTTCACCCCTCCACTTT.

This clonotype was seen repeatedly, ten times or more. This rearrangement joins TRBV18 to TRBJ2-7; 7 nucleotides match TRBD2. The V and J ends lost 3 bases and 1 base, in that order; junction bases with no gene match: 3. Germline V gene lookup returns CDR1 KGHSH and CDR2 LQKENI. This CDR3 comprises 14 residues. CDR3 protein: CASSPLAESYEQYF. The DNA of the CDR3 is TGTGCCAGCTCACCGCTAGCGGAATCCTACGAGCAGTACTTC.

There are a few counts of this clonotype. This chain joins TRBV6-2 or TRBV6-3 and TRBJ2-3, with D perhaps TRBD2 (5 bases). Trimming took 5 bases from V and 2 from J, leaving 17 bases between them. This CDR3 contains 16 residues. Germline V gene sequence: CDR1 MNHEY, CDR2 SVGEGT. CDR3 region: CASSEKRRQYTDTQYF. Written as DNA, the CDR3 is TGTGCCAGCAGTGAGAAGCGGAGACAATACACAGATACGCAGTATTTT.

This clonotype was observed at least ten times. This chain uses TRBV11-2 with TRBJ2-1; 7 bases align to TRBD2. J lost 8 bases, V lost 4 bases, and 17 bases had no gene match. Looked up from germline, CDR1 is SGHAT and CDR2 is FQNNGV. The CDR3 sequence is 17 residues long. The CDR3 DNA follows: TGTGCCAGCAGCTACTGGGCTTCGGGGGGTCTCGTCTATGAGCAGTTCTTC. Translation gives CASSYWASGGLVYEQFF.

The sample holds many counts of this clonotype. The V call is TRBV24-1, the J call TRBJ2-1, with a possible D match to TRBD2 (6 bases). CDR1 and CDR2 (germline): KGHDR, SFDVKD. The CDR3 runs to 14 residues. Trimming removed 1 base from V and 8 bases from J, with 11 bases in between. The CDR3 here is CATSDFTGADEQFF. CDR3 bases: TGTGCCACCAGTGATTTTACGGGAGCCGATGAGCAGTTCTTC.